This T cell receptor (beta chain) was recovered during a study of blood T cell repertoires in COVID-19. The CDR3 contains 12 residues. Deletions cut 1 base from V and 2 bases from J, with 3 bases between. The germline gives CDR1 LGHDT, CDR2 YNNKEL (reference sequence). How the authors handled the data: Estimation of nucleated cell counts was performed using reference gene primer amplification. TCRdb's table, derived via immunoSEQ multiplex PCR, lists solely in-frame clones and lacks some. That table supplies the V and J calls and clone size; D and trimming were determined from the DNA. The data contain 65,000 to 90,000 clones, approximately 88% of them seen just once; the ten biggest clones take up under 9.5%.

The TCR comes from a man younger than 40 with acute or convalescent COVID-19. Sequenced material: peripheral blood. The chain is built from TRBV3-1 (or the pseudogene TRBV3-2) and TRBJ2-7; unclear D gene. CDR3 sequence: CASSQATYEQYF. The CDR3 nucleotides are TGTGCCAGCAGCCAAGCTACCTACGAGCAGTACTTC.